This T cell receptor beta chain was retrieved from a study of CD8+ T cells in alopecia areata. Study-level results: Alphabeta T cells residing in normal skin are also sequenced in scalp samples.

Treatment: oral pan-JAK inhibitor, 5-10 mg twice daily. Sequencing templates came from extracted RNA that was reverse transcribed into cDNA. The method was immunoSEQ multiplex PCR; TCRdb's version includes in-frame clones alone and lacks a portion of them. The top ten clones hold about 2.6% of a sample with approximately 210,000 clones, less than 45% of them seen once. Notes on this clone: Its antigen remains unidentified.

Germline lookup yields CDR1 SGDLS and CDR2 YYNGEE. The V end lost 4 bases, the J end lost 9 bases, and 8 bases lay between the germline ends. The CDR3 length is 11 residues. The material was CD4+ T cells sorted from blood, obtained at approximately week 36, from a patient treated with tofacitinib. This chain joins TRBV9 and TRBJ2-4, with D perhaps matching TRBD1 or TRBD2 (5 bases each). This receptor was obtained from a human donor with alopecia areata. The CDR3 DNA is TGTGCCAGCAGCCCCGGGGCCATTCAGTACTTC. Protein product: CASSPGAIQYF.